This TCR beta chain was identified during a study of regulatory T cells in long-lasting Graves disease. With 4 bases clipped from V and 1 base from J, the junction kept 11 bases outside the gene matches. This CDR3 has 18 amino acids. The V gene's germline CDR1 is LNHDA and CDR2 SQIVND (reference sequence). This clonotype was observed at least ten times. The antigen is unknown. As to time point: persistent/refractory GD, antithyroid drugs over 5 years with positive TRAb. RNA isolated from PBMCs was used to make the TCR library. Study findings and constraints: New patients shared roughly 960 public clonotypes, and persistent patients shared more, with about 2,700.

Building the TCR beta libraries relied on iRepertoire HTBI primers, and CDR3 regions underwent Arm-PCR. In TCRdb, the multiplex PCR reads were re-called with MiXCR into one record per CDR3 protein. The sample carries 300,000 or so distinct CDR3 sequences, less than 20% recorded once. The sequencing used peripheral blood mononuclear cells (PBMCs), collected when the disease was refractory, from a patient treated with antithyroid drugs. This TCR was sampled from a female donor with Graves disease. The rearrangement links TRBV19 to TRBJ1-5, with 9 bases fitting TRBD1. CDR3 loop: CASSKGQGTGKSNQPQHF. In DNA form, the CDR3 reads TGTGCCAGTAGTAAGGGACAGGGTACAGGGAAAAGCAATCAGCCCCAGCATTTT.